These T cell receptor beta chains were read from a single sample in a study of beta chain features in type 1 diabetes. TCRdb's copy holds only in-frame clones and misses some; the assay was immunoSEQ multiplex PCR. The sample shows around 150,000 clones, less than 9.5% of them seen only once. Source material: central memory CD4+ T cells from blood. These receptors were taken from a man aged 18 to 29 in good health. CDR3s include the opening cysteine and the closing phenylalanine or tryptophan. Each record gives: clone size, J gene, D gene, V gene, CDR3 protein, CDR3 DNA. D genes are given only for firm matches. Where a row states a size, it is once, few, many or the class of an expanded clone; other rows omit it.

>-|TRBJ2-6|-|TRBV9
CASSVGVRGYSGANVLTF
TGTGCCAGCAGCGTAGGCGTCAGGGGATACTCTGGGGCCAACGTCCTGACTTTC
>many|TRBJ2-5|TRBD2|TRBV29-1
CSASGTSGSETQYF
TGCAGCGCTTCCGGGACTAGCGGGAGTGAGACCCAGTACTTC
>-|TRBJ1-2|-|TRBV6-5
CASTPQEAAHYTF
TGTGCCAGCACCCCCCAGGAGGCAGCCCACTACACCTTC
>few|TRBJ2-7|TRBD1|TRBV6-6
CASSYGTGFDGEQYF
TGTGCCAGCAGTTACGGGACAGGCTTCGATGGCGAGCAGTACTTC
>few|TRBJ1-6|-|TRBV7-8
CASSLLGGEDSPLHF
TGTGCCAGCAGCCTACTAGGGGGGGAAGATTCACCCCTCCACTTT
>-|TRBJ1-6|TRBD1|TRBV6-1
CASSTGLYNSPLHF
TGTGCCAGCTCGACAGGGCTTTATAATTCACCCCTCCACTTT
>few|TRBJ2-1|TRBD2|TRBV7-9
CASSRSGLAGYNEQFF
TGTGCCAGCAGCCGATCGGGACTAGCGGGCTACAATGAGCAGTTCTTC
>few|TRBJ2-5|-|TRBV28
CASSSTGIGQETQYF
TGTGCCAGCAGTTCCACAGGGATAGGGCAAGAGACCCAGTACTTC
>few|TRBJ2-1|-|TRBV4-3
CASSQQASSYNEQFF
TGCGCCAGCAGCCAACAGGCCTCTTCCTACAATGAGCAGTTCTTC
>few|TRBJ2-3|-|TRBV6-4
CASSGTPQVGADTQYF
TGTGCCAGCAGCGGGACTCCTCAAGTAGGAGCAGATACGCAGTATTTT
>few|TRBJ1-1|-|TRBV6-5
CASSRDTEAFF
TGTGCCAGCAGTCGTGACACTGAAGCTTTCTTT
>few|TRBJ2-5|TRBD1|TRBV29-1
CGGATGGRGETQYF
TGCGGGGGGGCGACAGGGGGAAGGGGTGAGACCCAGTACTTC
>-|TRBJ1-5|-|TRBV7-8
CASSLDGTIGNQPQHF
TGTGCCAGCAGCTTAGATGGGACAATAGGCAATCAGCCCCAGCATTTT
>-|TRBJ1-5|-|TRBV18
CASSPEAFGAPQHF
TGTGCCAGCTCACCGGAGGCCTTCGGCGCGCCCCAGCATTTT
>few|TRBJ1-2|TRBD1|TRBV2
CASSEGQGYGYTF
TGTGCCAGCAGCGAGGGACAGGGCTATGGCTACACCTTC
>many|TRBJ1-5|TRBD1|TRBV25-1
CASTGQGAANQPQHF
TGTGCCAGCACCGGACAGGGAGCGGCCAATCAGCCCCAGCATTTT
>many|TRBJ2-1|-|TRBV7-9
CASSRGAGSEQFF
TGTGCCAGCAGCCGAGGGGCCGGGAGTGAGCAGTTCTTC
>few|TRBJ2-2|-|TRBV9
CASSPSGSYTGELFF
TGTGCCAGCAGCCCTAGTGGTAGCTACACCGGGGAGCTGTTTTTT
>few|TRBJ2-1|TRBD2|TRBV5-1
CASSKGLADYNEQFF
TGCGCCAGCAGCAAGGGACTAGCGGACTACAATGAGCAGTTCTTC
>-|TRBJ2-3|-|TRBV30
CAWRRIADSLDTQYF
TGTGCCTGGAGGCGAATAGCGGATTCGCTAGATACGCAGTATTTT
>few|TRBJ1-4|-|TRBV7-2
CASSPEGGNEKLFF
TGTGCCAGCAGCCCAGAGGGTGGTAATGAAAAACTGTTTTTT
>-|TRBJ2-7|-|TRBV21-1
CASSKVSGGDSYEQYF
TGTGCCAGCAGCAAAGTTTCAGGGGGCGATAGCTACGAGCAGTACTTC
>few|TRBJ2-1|-|TRBV11-2
CASSLLGGMTYNEQFF
TGTGCCAGCAGCTTATTAGGGGGAATGACCTACAATGAGCAGTTCTTC
>few|TRBJ2-7|TRBD2|TRBV9
CASSVGLAGLYEQYF
TGTGCCAGCAGCGTAGGACTAGCGGGGCTCTACGAGCAGTACTTC
>-|TRBJ2-5|TRBD2|TRBV20-1
CSANWEGTQYF
TGCAGTGCTAATTGGGAGGGGACCCAGTACTTC
>-|TRBJ2-3|TRBD2|TRBV5-6
CASSLLLAGGGPDTQYF
TGTGCCAGCAGCCTACTCCTAGCGGGAGGGGGGCCAGATACGCAGTATTTT
>few|TRBJ2-7|TRBD2|TRBV9
CASSEGTGGSYEQYF
TGTGCCAGCAGCGAGGGGACGGGGGGGTCGTACGAGCAGTACTTC
>-|TRBJ2-6|-|TRBV6-6
CASRDMDSGANVLTF
TGTGCCAGCAGGGACATGGACTCTGGGGCCAACGTCCTGACTTTC
>few|TRBJ2-7|TRBD1|TRBV25-1
CASSEIRTGSEQYF
TGTGCCAGCAGTGAGATAAGGACAGGGAGCGAGCAGTACTTC
>few|TRBJ2-2|TRBD1|TRBV29-1
CSAGQLNTGELFF
TGCAGCGCGGGACAGCTTAACACCGGGGAGCTGTTTTTT